A selection of T cell receptor beta chains follows, all from one sample in a study of T cells expressing NK-cell markers. No DNA is given; TCRdb re-called the 5' RACE reads and lists each CDR3 protein once. This sample's clone table lists about 260,000 distinct CDR3 sequences. The sample was blood T cells: a sorted CD56 or NKG2C T cell subset, CD4+ or CD8+ T cells, or bulk PBMC T cells (not recorded which). Source of these receptors: a young man in good health. Both conserved end residues are part of each CDR3. Each record gives: CDR3 protein, V gene, J gene.

CDR3aa: CSVLDRQGNTEAFF
v_gene: TRBV29-1
j_gene: TRBJ1-1

CDR3aa: CSVEDRRLGLANTGELFF
v_gene: TRBV29-1
j_gene: TRBJ2-2

CDR3aa: CASSQDQGVGQAFF
v_gene: TRBV4-3
j_gene: TRBJ1-1

CDR3aa: CASSLVLNHRGTDTQYF
v_gene: TRBV28
j_gene: TRBJ2-3

CDR3aa: CASSPGAGLLSGNTIYF
v_gene: TRBV7-9
j_gene: TRBJ1-3

CDR3aa: CASNMGGSTDTQYF
v_gene: TRBV2
j_gene: TRBJ2-3

CDR3aa: CASSKVPQGRMNTEAFF
v_gene: TRBV21-1
j_gene: TRBJ1-1

CDR3aa: CASSIVPGGNEQFF
v_gene: TRBV19
j_gene: TRBJ2-1

CDR3aa: CASRAAGTVGYTF
v_gene: TRBV19
j_gene: TRBJ1-2

CDR3aa: CASSIPGEDYTF
v_gene: TRBV19
j_gene: TRBJ1-2

CDR3aa: CASSEGRVTGELFF
v_gene: TRBV2
j_gene: TRBJ2-2

CDR3aa: CASSYIEGDYNEQFF
v_gene: TRBV6-5
j_gene: TRBJ2-1

CDR3aa: CASSRQPLSTDTQYF
v_gene: TRBV27
j_gene: TRBJ2-3

CDR3aa: CASGQRYYGYTF
v_gene: TRBV6-1
j_gene: TRBJ1-2

CDR3aa: CASSYRVSYEQYF
v_gene: TRBV19
j_gene: TRBJ2-7

CDR3aa: CASSSQHGSYNEQFF
v_gene: TRBV11-3
j_gene: TRBJ2-1

CDR3aa: CASSLVADGSYEQYF
v_gene: TRBV7-2
j_gene: TRBJ2-7

CDR3aa: CASSMTSGGSYNEQFF
v_gene: TRBV7-2
j_gene: TRBJ2-1

CDR3aa: CASSSAALPDTQYF
v_gene: TRBV7-8
j_gene: TRBJ2-3

CDR3aa: CSAELAGGGTQYF
v_gene: TRBV20-1
j_gene: TRBJ2-5

CDR3aa: CSVDWGLVYGYTF
v_gene: TRBV29-1
j_gene: TRBJ1-2

CDR3aa: CASSYLLAGEETQYF
v_gene: TRBV12-3/TRBV12-4
j_gene: TRBJ2-5

CDR3aa: CATSDPGRGETQYF
v_gene: TRBV24-1
j_gene: TRBJ2-5

CDR3aa: CSVVRTTAGGLYNEQFF
v_gene: TRBV29-1
j_gene: TRBJ2-1

CDR3aa: CASSQAWGAQLNEQFF
v_gene: TRBV4-2
j_gene: TRBJ2-1

CDR3aa: CSAIYPGQSTDTQYF
v_gene: TRBV20-1
j_gene: TRBJ2-3

CDR3aa: CASSLGANTQYF
v_gene: TRBV5-5
j_gene: TRBJ2-3

CDR3aa: CASSWGRRMNTGELFF
v_gene: TRBV28
j_gene: TRBJ2-2

CDR3aa: CATSARDRGLQPQHF
v_gene: TRBV15
j_gene: TRBJ1-5

CDR3aa: CSASPTGIEAFF
v_gene: TRBV20-1
j_gene: TRBJ1-1

CDR3aa: CASNPRGLADEQYF
v_gene: TRBV12-3/TRBV12-4
j_gene: TRBJ2-7

CDR3aa: CASSLAGSGRANSYNEQFF
v_gene: TRBV7-6
j_gene: TRBJ2-1

CDR3aa: CASSYGTAKNIQYF
v_gene: TRBV6-2/TRBV6-3
j_gene: TRBJ2-4

CDR3aa: CASSLGGKSYEQYF
v_gene: TRBV5-5
j_gene: TRBJ2-7

CDR3aa: CASSSASGGPTQYF
v_gene: TRBV7-2
j_gene: TRBJ2-3

CDR3aa: CASSSISGSSNEQFF
v_gene: TRBV5-1
j_gene: TRBJ2-1

CDR3aa: CAWSRASGNPYTGHEQYF
v_gene: TRBV30
j_gene: TRBJ2-7

CDR3aa: CASSPRGIQGYTF
v_gene: TRBV12-3/TRBV12-4
j_gene: TRBJ1-2

CDR3aa: CASHKGGTDEKLFF
v_gene: TRBV3-1
j_gene: TRBJ1-4

CDR3aa: CASSQTTANEQFF
v_gene: TRBV6-2/TRBV6-3
j_gene: TRBJ2-1

CDR3aa: CASSLDLEGGYTDTQYF
v_gene: TRBV11-2
j_gene: TRBJ2-3

CDR3aa: CAIIADKPTPQETQYF
v_gene: TRBV10-3
j_gene: TRBJ2-5

CDR3aa: CASSPSRASAEQFF
v_gene: TRBV14
j_gene: TRBJ2-1

CDR3aa: CATSDANEQFF
v_gene: TRBV24-1
j_gene: TRBJ2-1

CDR3aa: CATSDSRLGFHYEQYF
v_gene: TRBV24-1
j_gene: TRBJ2-7

CDR3aa: CASSKVVGEVPVLTF
v_gene: TRBV11-2
j_gene: TRBJ2-6

CDR3aa: CASSIEGRRDTEAFF
v_gene: TRBV19
j_gene: TRBJ1-1